This T cell receptor (beta chain) was observed in a study of blood T cell repertoires in COVID-19. Study background: The United States, Italy and Spain supplied acute and convalescent COVID-19 samples. PBMCs, B-cell-depleted T cells, or T cells provided the cDNA or gDNA that made up the material.

In the original analysis: Estimation of nucleated cell counts relied on the amplification of reference gene primers. Sequencing used immunoSEQ multiplex PCR; TCRdb keeps in-frame clones, though not all of them. The DNA gave D and trimming, while V, J and clone size come from that table. Of more than 35,000 clones in the sample, 90% were seen once. The CDR3 spans 12 residues. Trimming removed 4 bases from V and 6 bases from J, with 10 bases in between. Germline CDR1 is SNHLY and CDR2 is FYNNEI. The V gene is TRBV2, the J gene TRBJ2-7, with D maybe TRBD1 (5 bases). The TCR comes from a human donor in a cohort sampled during active COVID-19. Material for sequencing was peripheral blood. CDR3 nucleotide sequence: TGTGCCAGCAGTGTGAAGGGGCCCGAGCAGTACTTC. As protein: CASSVKGPEQYF.